This record concerns one TCR beta chain sequence. Its antigen remains unidentified. In eight separate reactions per sample, cDNA was generated. Each CDR3 protein gets one entry in TCRdb, which reprocessed the 5' RACE reads and gives no DNA. The ten top clones account for less than 2%, within a sample of about 210,000 distinct CDR3 sequences. Looked up from germline, CDR1 is SNHLY and CDR2 is FYNNEI. The CDR3 has 12 residues. This sample was included in a study of monozygotic twins with inflammatory bowel disease. Study-level points and caveats: Findings did not support one strong IBD-associated signal or clonotype. Similarity of repertoires did not differ between concordant and discordant twins, possibly from limited power. IBD patients exhibited fewer clonotypes shared with other individuals than healthy twins, particularly with disease activity.

Sequenced sample: blood. The clonotype was recovered from a human donor with ulcerative colitis or Crohn's disease, or a healthy co-twin of an affected twin (not recorded which). The chain carries TRBV2 and TRBJ1-5; the TCRdb call, TRBD1, lacks DNA for checking. CDR3 in amino acids: CASNRDNQPQHF.